A single T cell receptor (beta chain) is shown here with its context. Its antigen remains unknown. Regulatory T cells were sorted as CD4+CD25hiCD127low/negative cells. Per germline, CDR1 SGHVS and CDR2 FQNEAQ. The CDR3 runs 16 residues. J gave up 2 bases and V 5 bases, and 7 bases lay outside the gene matches. TCRdb keeps only in-frame clones here, not all; method: immunoSEQ multiplex PCR. The sample lists 23,000 or so clones; approximately 91% were seen once. This record comes from a study of B cell selection in AIRE deficiency. Study-wide points: Shared Treg sequences were biased toward short CDR3s with few non-templated nucleotide insertions. Healthy donors alone shared about 32% of several thousand Treg sequences; patients alone approximately 9.4%. Healthy Tconv contained around two fifths of shared healthy Treg sequences; only TCRbeta sequenced.

The chain employs TRBV7-8 and TRBJ2-1, with 9 bases that match TRBD2. The source of this sequence is a human donor in good health. Source material: CD4+CD25+ Tregs sorted from PBMCs. CDR3 sequence reads: CASSELAGAPYNEQFF. CDR3 sequence (DNA): TGTGCCAGCAGCGAGTTAGCGGGGGCCCCCTACAATGAGCAGTTCTTC.